This T cell receptor (beta chain) came from a study of control samples from healthy donors and cancer patients. The data were produced by immunoSEQ multiplex PCR, yet TCRdb's version contains in-frame clones alone and is incomplete. Among approximately 170,000 clones listed, 75% to 95% were seen once. The sample was blood. The sequence was obtained from a woman aged 25 to 39 in good health.

CDR3 DNA sequence: TGTGCCATCAGTCCTAGGACAGGGGGTGGTGAAAAACTGTTTTTT. Protein product: CAISPRTGGGEKLFF. The chain couples TRBV10-3 to TRBJ1-4; 10 positions match TRBD1. CDR1 ENHRY and CDR2 SYGVKD come from the germline V gene. The CDR3 contains 15 residues. After removal of 5 bases from V and 7 bases from J, the junction contained 7 bases not matched to a gene.